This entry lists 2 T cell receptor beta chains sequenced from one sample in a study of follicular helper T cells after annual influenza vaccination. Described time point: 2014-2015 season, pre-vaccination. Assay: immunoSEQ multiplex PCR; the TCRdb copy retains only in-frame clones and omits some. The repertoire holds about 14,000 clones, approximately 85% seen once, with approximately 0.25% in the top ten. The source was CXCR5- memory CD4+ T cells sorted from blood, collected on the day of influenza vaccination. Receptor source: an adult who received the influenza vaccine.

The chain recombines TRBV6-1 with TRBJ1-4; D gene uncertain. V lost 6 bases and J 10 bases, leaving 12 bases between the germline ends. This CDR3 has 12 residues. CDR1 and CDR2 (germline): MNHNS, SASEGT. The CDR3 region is CASSPLRGKLFF. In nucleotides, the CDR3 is TGTGCCAGCAGCCCGCTCCGAGGAAAACTGTTTTTT.

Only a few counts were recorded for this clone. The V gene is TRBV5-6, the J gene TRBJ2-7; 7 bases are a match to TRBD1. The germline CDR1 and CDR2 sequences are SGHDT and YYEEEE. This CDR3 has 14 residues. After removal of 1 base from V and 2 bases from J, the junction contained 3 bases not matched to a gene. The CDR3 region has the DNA TGTGCCAGCAGCTTGTCGGGACAGACCTACGAGCAGTACTTC. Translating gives CASSLSGQTYEQYF.